This T cell receptor beta chain was recorded in a study of T cells in Graves' hyperthyroidism and ophthalmopathy. Study-level points and caveats: A median 6.5 months before onset, the model predicted ophthalmopathy. A model of 13 V-J features distinguished ophthalmopathy from stable hyperthyroidism. Within blood appeared most thyroid clonotypes that had expanded above 0.001.

The hyperthyroidism was newly diagnosed and had lasted under 2 months; the patients were aged 18 to 65. Germline V gene data show CDR1 as MNHNS and CDR2 as SASEGT. The CDR3 is made up of 16 amino acids. Amplified TCR beta CDR3 regions came from RNA transcripts. When the TCR CDR3 underwent first-round RT-PCR, the HTBI primer set was used. TCRdb fed the multiplex PCR reads into MiXCR, producing one record per CDR3 protein. The sample consists of about 290,000 distinct CDR3 sequences, approximately 12% of them appearing once. Notes on this clonotype: What it binds is unknown. At one of its ends the junction is not consistent with the germline gene, which may arise from a read error.

Sequencing input: blood. V usage is TRBV6-1 and J usage is TRBJ2-5, with 10 positions matching TRBD1. The receptor was derived from a young woman with Graves' hyperthyroidism that later progressed to Graves' ophthalmopathy. The CDR3: CASSPSGTGVGGTQYF. In nucleotides, the CDR3 is TGCGCCAGCAGCCCATCCGGGACAGGGGTCGGGGGTACCCAGTACTTC.